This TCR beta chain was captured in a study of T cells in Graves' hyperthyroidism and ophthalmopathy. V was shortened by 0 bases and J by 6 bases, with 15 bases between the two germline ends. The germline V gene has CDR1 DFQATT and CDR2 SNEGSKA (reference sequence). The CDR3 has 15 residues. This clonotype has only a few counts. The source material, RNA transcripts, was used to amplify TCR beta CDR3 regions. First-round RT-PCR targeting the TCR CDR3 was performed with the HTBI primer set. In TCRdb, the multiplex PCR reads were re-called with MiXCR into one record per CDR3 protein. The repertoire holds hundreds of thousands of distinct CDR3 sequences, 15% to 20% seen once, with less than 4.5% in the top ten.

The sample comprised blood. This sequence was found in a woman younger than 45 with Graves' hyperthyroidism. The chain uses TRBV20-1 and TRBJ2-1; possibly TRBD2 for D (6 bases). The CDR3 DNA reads TGCAGTGCTAGAGATCGGCGGGCTAGCGTCAATGAGCAGTTCTTC. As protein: CSARDRRASVNEQFF.